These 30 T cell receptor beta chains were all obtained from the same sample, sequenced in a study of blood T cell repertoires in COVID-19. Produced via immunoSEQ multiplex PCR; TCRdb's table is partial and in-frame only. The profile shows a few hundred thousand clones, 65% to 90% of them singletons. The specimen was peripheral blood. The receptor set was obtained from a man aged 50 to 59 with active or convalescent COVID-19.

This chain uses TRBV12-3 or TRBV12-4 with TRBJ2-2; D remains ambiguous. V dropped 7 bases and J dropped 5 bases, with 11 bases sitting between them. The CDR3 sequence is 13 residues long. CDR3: CASNQLTTGELFF. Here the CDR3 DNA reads TGTGCCAGCAATCAACTTACGACCGGGGAGCTGTTTTTT.

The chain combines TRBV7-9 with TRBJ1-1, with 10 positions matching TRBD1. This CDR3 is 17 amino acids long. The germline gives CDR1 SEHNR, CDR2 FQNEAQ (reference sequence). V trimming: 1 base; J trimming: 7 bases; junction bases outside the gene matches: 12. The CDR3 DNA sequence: TGTGCCAGCAGCTTAGAGTGGGGGACAGGGGTTTCTGTTGAAGCTTTCTTT. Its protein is CASSLEWGTGVSVEAFF.

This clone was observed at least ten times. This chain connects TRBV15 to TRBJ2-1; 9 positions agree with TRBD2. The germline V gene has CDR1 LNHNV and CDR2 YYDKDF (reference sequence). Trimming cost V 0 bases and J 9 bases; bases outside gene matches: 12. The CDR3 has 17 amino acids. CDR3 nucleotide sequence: TGTGCCACCAGCAGAGATTTCGATAGCGGGAGTGGAGGTGAGCAGTTCTTC. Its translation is CATSRDFDSGSGGEQFF.

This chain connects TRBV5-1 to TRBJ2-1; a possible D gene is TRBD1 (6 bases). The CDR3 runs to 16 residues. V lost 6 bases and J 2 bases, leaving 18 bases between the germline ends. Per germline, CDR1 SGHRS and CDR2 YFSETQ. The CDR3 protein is CASTRAADSAYNEQFF. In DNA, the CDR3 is TGCGCCAGCACCCGAGCCGCGGACAGTGCCTACAATGAGCAGTTCTTC.

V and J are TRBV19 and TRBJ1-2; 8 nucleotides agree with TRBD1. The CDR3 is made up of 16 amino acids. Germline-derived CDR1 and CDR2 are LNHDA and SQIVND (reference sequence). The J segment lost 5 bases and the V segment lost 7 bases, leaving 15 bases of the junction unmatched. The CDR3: CASMFQGANPRYGYTF. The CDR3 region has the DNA TGTGCCAGTATGTTTCAGGGGGCGAATCCCCGGTATGGCTACACCTTC.

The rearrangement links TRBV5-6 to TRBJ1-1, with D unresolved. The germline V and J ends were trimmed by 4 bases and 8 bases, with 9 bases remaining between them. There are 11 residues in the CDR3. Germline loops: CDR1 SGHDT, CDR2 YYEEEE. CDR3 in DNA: TGTGCCAGCAGCGTAGCTCGAGAAGCTTTCTTT. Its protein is CASSVAREAFF.

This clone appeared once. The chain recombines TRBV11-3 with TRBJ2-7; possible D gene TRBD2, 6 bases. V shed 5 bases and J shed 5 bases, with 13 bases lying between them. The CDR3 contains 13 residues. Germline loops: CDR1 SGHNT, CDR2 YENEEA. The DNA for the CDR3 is TGTGCCAGCAGCATCCGGGGAGGCCACGAGCAGTACTTC. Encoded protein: CASSIRGGHEQYF.

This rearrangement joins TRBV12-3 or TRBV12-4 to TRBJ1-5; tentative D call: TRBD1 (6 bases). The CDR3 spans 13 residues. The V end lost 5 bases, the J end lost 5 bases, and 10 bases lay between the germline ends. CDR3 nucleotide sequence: TGTGCCAGCAGTACAGGGTACCATCAGCCCCAGCATTTT. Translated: CASSTGYHQPQHF.

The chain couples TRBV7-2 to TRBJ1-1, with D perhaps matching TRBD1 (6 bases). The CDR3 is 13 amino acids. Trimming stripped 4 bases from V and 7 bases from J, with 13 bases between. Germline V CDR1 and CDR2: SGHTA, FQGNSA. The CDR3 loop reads CASSSGVGSEAFF. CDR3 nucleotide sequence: TGTGCCAGCAGCTCAGGGGTGGGGAGTGAAGCTTTCTTT.

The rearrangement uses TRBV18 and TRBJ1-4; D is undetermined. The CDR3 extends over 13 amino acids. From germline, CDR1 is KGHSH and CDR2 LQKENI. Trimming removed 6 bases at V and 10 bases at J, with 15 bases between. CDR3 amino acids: CASSLEEGGKLFF. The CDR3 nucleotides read TGTGCCAGCTCCCTAGAGGAAGGTGGAAAACTGTTTTTT.

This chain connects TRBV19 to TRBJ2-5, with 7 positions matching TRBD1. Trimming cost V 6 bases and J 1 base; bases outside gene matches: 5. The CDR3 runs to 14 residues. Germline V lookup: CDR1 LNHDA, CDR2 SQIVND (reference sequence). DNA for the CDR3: TGTGCCAGTAGCAAGACAGGGTCCCAAGAGACCCAGTACTTC. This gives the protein CASSKTGSQETQYF.

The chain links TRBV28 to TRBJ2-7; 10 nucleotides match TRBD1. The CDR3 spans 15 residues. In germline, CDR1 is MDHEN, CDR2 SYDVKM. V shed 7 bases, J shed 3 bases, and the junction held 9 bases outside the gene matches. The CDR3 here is CASTTLGTGDYEQYF. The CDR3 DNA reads TGTGCCAGCACCACCCTCGGGACAGGGGACTACGAGCAGTACTTC.

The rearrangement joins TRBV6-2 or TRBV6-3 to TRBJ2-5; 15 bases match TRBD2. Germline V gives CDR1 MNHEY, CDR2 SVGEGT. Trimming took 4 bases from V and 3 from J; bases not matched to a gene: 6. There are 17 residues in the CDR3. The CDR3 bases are TGTGCCAGCAGTTCCCGGACTAGCGGGAGGGCCAAAGAGACCCAGTACTTC. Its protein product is CASSSRTSGRAKETQYF.

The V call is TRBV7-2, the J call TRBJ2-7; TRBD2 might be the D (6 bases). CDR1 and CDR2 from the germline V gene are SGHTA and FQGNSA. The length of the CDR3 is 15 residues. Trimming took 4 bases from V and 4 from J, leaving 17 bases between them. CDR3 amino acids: CASSSLSSGTYEQYF. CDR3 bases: TGTGCCAGCAGCTCCCTTAGTAGCGGAACATACGAGCAGTACTTC.

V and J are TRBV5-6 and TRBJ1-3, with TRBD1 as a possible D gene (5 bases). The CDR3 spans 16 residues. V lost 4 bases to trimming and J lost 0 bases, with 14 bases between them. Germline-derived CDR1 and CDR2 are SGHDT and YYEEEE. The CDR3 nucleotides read TGTGCCAGCAGCCCGGGGGTCGGTCTCTCTGGAAACACCATATATTTT. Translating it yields CASSPGVGLSGNTIYF.

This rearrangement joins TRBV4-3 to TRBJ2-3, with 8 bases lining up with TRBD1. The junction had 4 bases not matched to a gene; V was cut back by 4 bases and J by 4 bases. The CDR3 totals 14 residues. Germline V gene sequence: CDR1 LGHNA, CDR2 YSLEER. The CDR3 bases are TGCGCCAGCAGCCGGGACAGGTTCGCAGATACGCAGTATTTT. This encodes CASSRDRFADTQYF.

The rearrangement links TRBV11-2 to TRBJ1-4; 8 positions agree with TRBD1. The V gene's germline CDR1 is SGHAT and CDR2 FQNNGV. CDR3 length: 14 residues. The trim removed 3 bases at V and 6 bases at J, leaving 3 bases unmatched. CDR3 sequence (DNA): TGTGCCAGCAGCTTTGGACAGGGTTATGAAAAACTGTTTTTT. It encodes CASSFGQGYEKLFF.

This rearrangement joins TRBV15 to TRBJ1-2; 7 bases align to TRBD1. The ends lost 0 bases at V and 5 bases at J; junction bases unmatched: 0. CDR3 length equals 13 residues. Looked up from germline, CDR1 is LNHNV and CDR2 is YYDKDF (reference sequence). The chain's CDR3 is CATSRDRGYGYTF. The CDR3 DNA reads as TGTGCCACCAGCAGAGACAGGGGGTATGGCTACACCTTC.

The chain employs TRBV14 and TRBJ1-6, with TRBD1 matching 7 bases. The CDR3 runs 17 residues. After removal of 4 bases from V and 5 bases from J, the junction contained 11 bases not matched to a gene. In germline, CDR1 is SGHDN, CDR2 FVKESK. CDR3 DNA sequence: TGTGCCAGCAGCCGACCCACAGGGGTGTTGAATAATTCACCCCTCCACTTT. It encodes CASSRPTGVLNNSPLHF. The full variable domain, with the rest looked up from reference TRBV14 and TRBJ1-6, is EAGVTQFPSHSVIEKGQTVTLRCDPISGHDNLYWYRRVMGKEIKFLLHFVKESKQDESGMPNNRFLAERTGGTYSTLKVQPAELEDSGVYFCASSRPTGVLNNSPLHFGNGTRLTVT.

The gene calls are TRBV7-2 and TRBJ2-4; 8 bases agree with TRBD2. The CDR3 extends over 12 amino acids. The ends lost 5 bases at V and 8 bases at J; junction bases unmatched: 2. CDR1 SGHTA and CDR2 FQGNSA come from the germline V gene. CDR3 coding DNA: TGTGCCAGCAGCGCGGGAGGCGACATTCAGTACTTC. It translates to CASSAGGDIQYF.

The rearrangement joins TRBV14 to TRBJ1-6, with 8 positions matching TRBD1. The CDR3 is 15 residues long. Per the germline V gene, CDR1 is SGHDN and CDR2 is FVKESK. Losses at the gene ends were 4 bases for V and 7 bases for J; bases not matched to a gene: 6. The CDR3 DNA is TGTGCCAGCAGCCCCGGACAGGGTGAGAATTCACCCCTCCACTTT. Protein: CASSPGQGENSPLHF.

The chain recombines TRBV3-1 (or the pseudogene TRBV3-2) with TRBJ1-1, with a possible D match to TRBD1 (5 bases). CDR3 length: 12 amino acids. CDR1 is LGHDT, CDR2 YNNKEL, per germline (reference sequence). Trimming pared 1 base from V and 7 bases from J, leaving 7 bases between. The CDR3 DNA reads TGTGCCAGCAGCCAAGTCCAGGGTGAAGCTTTCTTT. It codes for CASSQVQGEAFF.

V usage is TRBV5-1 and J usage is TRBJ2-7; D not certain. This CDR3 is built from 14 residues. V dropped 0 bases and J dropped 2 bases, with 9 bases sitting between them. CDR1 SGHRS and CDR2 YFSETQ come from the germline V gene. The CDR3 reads CASSLDALTYEQYF. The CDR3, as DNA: TGCGCCAGCAGCTTGGACGCACTCACCTACGAGCAGTACTTC.

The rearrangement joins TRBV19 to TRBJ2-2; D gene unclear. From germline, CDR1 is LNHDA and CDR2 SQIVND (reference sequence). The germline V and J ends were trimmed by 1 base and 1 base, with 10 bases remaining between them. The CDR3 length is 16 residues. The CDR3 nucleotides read TGTGCCAGTAGTATAGGGCTAGGAAGGAACACCGGGGAGCTGTTTTTT. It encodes CASSIGLGRNTGELFF.

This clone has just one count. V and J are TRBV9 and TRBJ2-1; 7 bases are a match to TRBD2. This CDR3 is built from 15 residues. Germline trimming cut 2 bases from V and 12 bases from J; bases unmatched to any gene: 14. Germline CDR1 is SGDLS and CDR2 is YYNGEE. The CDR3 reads CASSVEGQRGRVQFF. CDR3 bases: TGTGCCAGCAGCGTGGAGGGCCAGCGCGGGAGAGTGCAGTTCTTC.

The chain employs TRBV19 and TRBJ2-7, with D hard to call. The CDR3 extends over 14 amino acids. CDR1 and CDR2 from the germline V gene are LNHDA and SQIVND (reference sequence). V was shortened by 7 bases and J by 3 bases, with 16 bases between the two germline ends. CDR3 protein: CASNVESLVYEQYF. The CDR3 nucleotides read TGTGCCAGTAACGTGGAGAGTCTCGTCTACGAGCAGTACTTC. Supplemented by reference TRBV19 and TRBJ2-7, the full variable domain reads DGGITQSPKYLFRKEGQNVTLSCEQNLNHDAMYWYRQDPGQGLRLIYYSQIVNDFQKGDIAEGYSVSREKKESFPLTVTSAQKNPTAFYLCASNVESLVYEQYFGPGTRLTVT.

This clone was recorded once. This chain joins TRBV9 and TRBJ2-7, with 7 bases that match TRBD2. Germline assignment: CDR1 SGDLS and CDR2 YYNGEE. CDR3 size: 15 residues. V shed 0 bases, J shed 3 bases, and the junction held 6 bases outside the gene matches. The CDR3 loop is CASSVGSGHYYEQYF. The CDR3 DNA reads TGTGCCAGCAGCGTAGGTAGCGGGCACTACTACGAGCAGTACTTC.

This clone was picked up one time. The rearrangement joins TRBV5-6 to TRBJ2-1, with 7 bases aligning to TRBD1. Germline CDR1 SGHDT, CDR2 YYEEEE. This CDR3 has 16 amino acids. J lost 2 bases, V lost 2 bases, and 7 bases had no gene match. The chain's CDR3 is CASSFGGQGAYNEQFF. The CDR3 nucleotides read TGTGCCAGCAGCTTTGGTGGGCAGGGGGCCTACAATGAGCAGTTCTTC.

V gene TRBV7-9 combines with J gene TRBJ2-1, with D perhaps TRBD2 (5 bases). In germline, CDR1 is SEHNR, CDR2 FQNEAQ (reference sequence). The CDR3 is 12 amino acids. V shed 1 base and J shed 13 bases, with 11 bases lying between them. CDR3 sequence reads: CASSLEAGFQFF. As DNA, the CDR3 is TGTGCCAGCAGCTTAGAGGCGGGTTTCCAGTTCTTC.

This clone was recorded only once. The CDR3 reads CASSPWTGGTAVRVHEQFF. DNA for the CDR3: TGTGCCAGCAGCCCTTGGACAGGGGGGACGGCCGTAAGGGTGCATGAGCAGTTCTTC. This chain links TRBV7-9 with TRBJ2-1; 10 positions match TRBD1. The CDR3 is made up of 19 amino acids. Germline V lookup: CDR1 SEHNR, CDR2 FQNEAQ (reference sequence). The V gene end was trimmed by 5 bases and the J gene end by 8 bases; junction bases not matched to a gene: 21. The variable domain in full, with the rest retrieved from reference TRBV7-9 and TRBJ2-1, is DTGVSQNPRHKITKRGQNVTFRCDPISEHNRLYWYRQTLGQGPEFLTYFQNEAQLEKSRLLSDRFSAERPKGSFSTLEIQRTEQGDSAMYLCASSPWTGGTAVRVHEQFFGPGTRLTVL.